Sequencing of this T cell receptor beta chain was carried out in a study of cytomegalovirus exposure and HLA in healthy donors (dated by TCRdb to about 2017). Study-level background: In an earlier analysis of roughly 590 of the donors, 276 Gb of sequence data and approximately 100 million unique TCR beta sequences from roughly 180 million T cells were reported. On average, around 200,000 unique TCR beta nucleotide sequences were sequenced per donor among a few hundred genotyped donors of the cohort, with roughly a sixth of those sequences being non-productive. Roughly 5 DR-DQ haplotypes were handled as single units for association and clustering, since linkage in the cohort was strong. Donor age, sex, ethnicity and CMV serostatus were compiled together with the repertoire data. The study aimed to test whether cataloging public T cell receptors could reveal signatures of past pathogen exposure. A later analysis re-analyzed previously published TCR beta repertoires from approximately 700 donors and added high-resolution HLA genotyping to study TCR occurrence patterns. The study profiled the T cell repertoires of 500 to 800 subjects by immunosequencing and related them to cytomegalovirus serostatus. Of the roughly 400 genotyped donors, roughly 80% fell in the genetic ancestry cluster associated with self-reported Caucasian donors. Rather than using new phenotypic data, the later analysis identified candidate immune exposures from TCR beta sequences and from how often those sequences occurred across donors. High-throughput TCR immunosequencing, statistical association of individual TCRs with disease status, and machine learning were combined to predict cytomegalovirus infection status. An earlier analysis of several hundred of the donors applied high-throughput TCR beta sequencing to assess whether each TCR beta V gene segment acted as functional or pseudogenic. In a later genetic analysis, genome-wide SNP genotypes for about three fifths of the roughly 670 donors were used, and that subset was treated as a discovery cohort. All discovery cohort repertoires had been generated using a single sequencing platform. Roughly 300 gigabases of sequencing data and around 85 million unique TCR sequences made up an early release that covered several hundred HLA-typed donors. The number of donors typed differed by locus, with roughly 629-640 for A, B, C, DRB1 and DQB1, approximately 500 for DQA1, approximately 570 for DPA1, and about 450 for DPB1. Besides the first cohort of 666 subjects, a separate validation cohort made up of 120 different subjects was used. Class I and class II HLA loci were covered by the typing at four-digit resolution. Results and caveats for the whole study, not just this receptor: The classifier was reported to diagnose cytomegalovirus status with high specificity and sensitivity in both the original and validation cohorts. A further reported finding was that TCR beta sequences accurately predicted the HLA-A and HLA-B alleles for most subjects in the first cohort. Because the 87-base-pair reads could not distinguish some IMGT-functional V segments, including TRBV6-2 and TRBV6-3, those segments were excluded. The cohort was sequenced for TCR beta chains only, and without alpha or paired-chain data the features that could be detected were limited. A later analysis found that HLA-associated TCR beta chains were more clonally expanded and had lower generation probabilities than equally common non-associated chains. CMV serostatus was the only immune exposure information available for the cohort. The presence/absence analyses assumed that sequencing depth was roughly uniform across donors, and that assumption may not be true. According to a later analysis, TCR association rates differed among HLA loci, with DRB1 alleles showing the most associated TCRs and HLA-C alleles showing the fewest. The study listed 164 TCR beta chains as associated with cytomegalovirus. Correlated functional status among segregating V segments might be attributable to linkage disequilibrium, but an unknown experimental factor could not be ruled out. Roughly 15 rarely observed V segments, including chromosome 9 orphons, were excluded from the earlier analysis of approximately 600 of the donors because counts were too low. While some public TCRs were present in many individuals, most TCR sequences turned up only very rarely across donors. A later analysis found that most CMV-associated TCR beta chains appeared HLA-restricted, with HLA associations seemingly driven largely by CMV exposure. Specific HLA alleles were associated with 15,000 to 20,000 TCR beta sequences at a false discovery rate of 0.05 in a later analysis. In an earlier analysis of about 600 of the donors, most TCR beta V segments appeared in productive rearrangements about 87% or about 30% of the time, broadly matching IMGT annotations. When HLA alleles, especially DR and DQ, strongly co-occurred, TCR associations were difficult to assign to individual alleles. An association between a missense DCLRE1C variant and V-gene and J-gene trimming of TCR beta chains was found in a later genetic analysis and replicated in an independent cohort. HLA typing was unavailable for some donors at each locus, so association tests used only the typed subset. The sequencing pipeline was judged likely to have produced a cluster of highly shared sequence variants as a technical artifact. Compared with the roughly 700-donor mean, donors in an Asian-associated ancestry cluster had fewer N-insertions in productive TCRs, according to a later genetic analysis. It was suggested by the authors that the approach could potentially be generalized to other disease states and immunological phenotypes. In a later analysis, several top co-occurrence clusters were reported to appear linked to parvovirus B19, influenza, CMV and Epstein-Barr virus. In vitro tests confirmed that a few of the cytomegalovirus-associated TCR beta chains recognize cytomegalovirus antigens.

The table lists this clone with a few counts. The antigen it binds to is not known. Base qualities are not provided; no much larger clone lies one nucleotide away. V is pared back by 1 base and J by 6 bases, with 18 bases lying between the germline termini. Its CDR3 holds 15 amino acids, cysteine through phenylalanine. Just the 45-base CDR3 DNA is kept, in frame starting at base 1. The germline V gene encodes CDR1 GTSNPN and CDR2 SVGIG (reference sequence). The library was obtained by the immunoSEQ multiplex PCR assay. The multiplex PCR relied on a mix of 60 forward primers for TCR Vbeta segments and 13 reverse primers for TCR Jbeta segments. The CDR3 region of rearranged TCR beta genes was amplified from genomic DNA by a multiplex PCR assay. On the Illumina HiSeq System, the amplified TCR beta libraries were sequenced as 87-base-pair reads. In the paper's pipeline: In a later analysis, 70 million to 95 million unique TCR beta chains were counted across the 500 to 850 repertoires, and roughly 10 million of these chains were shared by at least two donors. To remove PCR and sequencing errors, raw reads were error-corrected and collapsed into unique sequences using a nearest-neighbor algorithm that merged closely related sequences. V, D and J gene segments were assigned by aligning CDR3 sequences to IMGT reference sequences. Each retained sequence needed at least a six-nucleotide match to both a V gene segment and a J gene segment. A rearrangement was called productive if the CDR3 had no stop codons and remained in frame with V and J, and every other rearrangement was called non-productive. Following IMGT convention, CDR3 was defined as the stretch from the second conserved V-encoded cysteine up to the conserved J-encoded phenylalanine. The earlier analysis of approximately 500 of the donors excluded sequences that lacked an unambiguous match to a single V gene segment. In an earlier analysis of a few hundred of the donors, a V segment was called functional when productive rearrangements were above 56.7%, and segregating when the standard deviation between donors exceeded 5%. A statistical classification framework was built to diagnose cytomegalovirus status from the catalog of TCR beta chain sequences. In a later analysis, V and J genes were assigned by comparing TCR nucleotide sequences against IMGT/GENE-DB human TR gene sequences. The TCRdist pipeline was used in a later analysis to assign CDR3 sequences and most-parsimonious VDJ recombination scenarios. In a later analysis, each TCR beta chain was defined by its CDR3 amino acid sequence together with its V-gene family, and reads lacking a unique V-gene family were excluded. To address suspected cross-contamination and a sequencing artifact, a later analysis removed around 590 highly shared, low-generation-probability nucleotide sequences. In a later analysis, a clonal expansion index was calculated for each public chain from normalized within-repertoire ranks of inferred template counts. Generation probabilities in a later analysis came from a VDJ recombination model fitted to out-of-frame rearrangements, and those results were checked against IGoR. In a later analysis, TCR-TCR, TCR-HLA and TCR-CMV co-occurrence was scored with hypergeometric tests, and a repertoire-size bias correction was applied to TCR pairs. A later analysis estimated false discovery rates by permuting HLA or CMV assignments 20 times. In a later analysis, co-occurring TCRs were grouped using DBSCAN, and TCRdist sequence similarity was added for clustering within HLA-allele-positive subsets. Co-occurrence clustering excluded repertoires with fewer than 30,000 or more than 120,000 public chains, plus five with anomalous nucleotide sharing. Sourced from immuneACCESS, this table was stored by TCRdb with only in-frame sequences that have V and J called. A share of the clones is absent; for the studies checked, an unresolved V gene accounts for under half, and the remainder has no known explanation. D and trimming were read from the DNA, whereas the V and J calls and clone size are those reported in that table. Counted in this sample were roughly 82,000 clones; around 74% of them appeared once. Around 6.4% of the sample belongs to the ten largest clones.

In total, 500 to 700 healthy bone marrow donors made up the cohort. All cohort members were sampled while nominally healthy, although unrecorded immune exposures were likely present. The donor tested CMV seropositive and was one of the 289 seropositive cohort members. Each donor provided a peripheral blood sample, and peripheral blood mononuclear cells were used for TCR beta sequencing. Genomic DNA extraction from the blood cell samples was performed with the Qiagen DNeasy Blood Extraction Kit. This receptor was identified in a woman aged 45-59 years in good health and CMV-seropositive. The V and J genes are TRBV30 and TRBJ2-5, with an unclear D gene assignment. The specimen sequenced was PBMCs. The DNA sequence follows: TGTGCCTGGAGTGGGGTGGGCACAAAGAAGAAGACCCAGTACTTC. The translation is CAWSGVGTKKKTQYF.